This T cell receptor beta chain stems from a study of blood T cell repertoires in COVID-19. About the study: The samples span acute and convalescent COVID-19 from the United States, Italy and Spain. The cDNA or gDNA used as material had been derived from T cells, B-cell-depleted T cells, or PBMCs.

There are a few counts of this clone. Original analysis: Nucleated cell number was recorded as an estimate derived from reference gene primer amplification. The assay was immunoSEQ multiplex PCR, and TCRdb's table has in-frame clones only and misses some. V, J and clone size were drawn from that table, and D and trimming were deduced from the DNA. The table shows under 100,000 clones, with 70% to 90% occurring only once. The CDR3 is made up of 16 amino acids. Trimming removed 3 bases from V and 5 bases from J; junction bases left unmatched: 12. The germline gives CDR1 SGHRS, CDR2 YFSETQ. The sequenced material came from peripheral blood. The sequence was collected from a human donor in a cohort sampled during active COVID-19. V is TRBV5-1 and J is TRBJ2-7, with TRBD1 matching 9 bases. CDR3 in amino acids: CASSSRPGTGSHEQYF. The CDR3 bases are TGCGCCAGCAGCTCTCGTCCCGGGACAGGGAGCCACGAGCAGTACTTC.